This T cell receptor beta chain came from a study of T cells in Graves' hyperthyroidism and ophthalmopathy. Overall study: Peripheral blood was obtained at initial diagnosis, preceding any treatment. Study outcomes and limitations: Blood samples included most of the expanded thyroid clonotypes exceeding 0.001.

Trimming at V came to 7 bases and at J to 2 bases, leaving 8 bases not matched to a gene. This CDR3 has 14 residues. Germline CDR1 MNHNS, CDR2 SASEGT. Of note for this clonotype: Its antigen is as yet unknown.

The source material, RNA transcripts, was used to amplify TCR beta CDR3 regions. When the TCR CDR3 underwent first-round RT-PCR, the HTBI primer set was used. MiXCR, applied by TCRdb to the multiplex PCR reads, yields one record per CDR3 protein. Here the sample spans about 290,000 distinct CDR3 sequences, roughly 19% being singletons. The receptor was derived from a man in his forties or fifties with Graves' ophthalmopathy. The J gene is TRBJ2-7, the V gene TRBV6-1, with 7 bases aligning to TRBD1. What was sequenced was blood. CDR3 DNA sequence: TGTGCCAGCACTTTCGGGACAGCCCCCTACGAGCAGTACTTC. Translated: CASTFGTAPYEQYF.